This T cell receptor (beta chain) was captured by sequencing in a study of blood T cells in healthy people across ages. PCR was performed a second time for about 7 to 11 cycles using a sample-barcoded 5' primer and a J-beta primer mix. TCRdb ran MiXCR on the 5' RACE reads and lists one entry per CDR3 protein. The sample consists of 800,000 to 950,000 distinct CDR3 sequences, 29% of them appearing once. This clonotype was seen ten or more times. V dropped 1 base and J dropped 3; count of bases not matched to a gene: 6. The CDR3 totals 15 residues. Germline assignment: CDR1 MNHNS and CDR2 SASEGT. The same data also went into a second study, on T cells of mothers and their children.

The sequence was collected from a middle-aged woman in good health. What was sequenced was blood. The chain uses TRBV6-1 and TRBJ2-7, with 7 bases lining up with TRBD1. CDR3 coding DNA: TGTGCCAGCAGTGAAGAGTGGGACAGTAACTACGAGCAGTACTTC. This translates into CASSEEWDSNYEQYF.